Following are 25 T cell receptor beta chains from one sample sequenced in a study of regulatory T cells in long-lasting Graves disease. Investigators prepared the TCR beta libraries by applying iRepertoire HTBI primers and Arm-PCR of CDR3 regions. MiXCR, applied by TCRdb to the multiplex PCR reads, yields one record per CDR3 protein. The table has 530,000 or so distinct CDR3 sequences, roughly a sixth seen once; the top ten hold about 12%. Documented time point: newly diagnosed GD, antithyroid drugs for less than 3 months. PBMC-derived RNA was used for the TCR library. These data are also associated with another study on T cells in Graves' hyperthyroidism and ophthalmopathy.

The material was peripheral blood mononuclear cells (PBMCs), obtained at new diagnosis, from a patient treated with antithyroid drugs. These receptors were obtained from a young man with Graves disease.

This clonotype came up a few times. In DNA, the CDR3 is TGTGCCAGCAGTTTATCCGGGGGGGATGAAAAACTGTTTTTT. This codes for CASSLSGGDEKLFF. The chain has TRBV28 and TRBJ1-4, with a possible D match to TRBD1 (5 bases). The CDR3 contains 14 residues. Germline-derived CDR1 and CDR2 are MDHEN and SYDVKM. Trimming pared 1 base from V and 6 bases from J, leaving 9 bases between. The full variable domain, completed using reference TRBV28 and TRBJ1-4, is DVKVTQSSRYLVKRTGEKVFLECVQDMDHENMFWYRQDPGLGLRLIYFSYDVKMKEKGDIPEGYSVSREKKERFSLILESASTNQTSMYLCASSLSGGDEKLFFGSGTQLSVL.

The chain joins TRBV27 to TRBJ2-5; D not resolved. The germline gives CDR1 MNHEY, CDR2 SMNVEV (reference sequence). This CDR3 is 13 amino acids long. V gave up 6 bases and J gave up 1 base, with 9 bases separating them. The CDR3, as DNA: TGTGCCAGCAGAAGAGAGCTCCAAGAGACCCAGTACTTC. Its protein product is CASRRELQETQYF.

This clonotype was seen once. CDR3 DNA: TGTGCCAGCAGCCAACTAAGCTCCTATAATTCACCCCTCCACTTT. Encoded protein: CASSQLSSYNSPLHF. The rearrangement joins TRBV7-9 to TRBJ1-6; D not resolved. The V and J ends lost 5 bases and 0 bases respectively, with 8 bases between them. This CDR3 region has 15 residues. Per germline, CDR1 SEHNR and CDR2 FQNEAQ (reference sequence).

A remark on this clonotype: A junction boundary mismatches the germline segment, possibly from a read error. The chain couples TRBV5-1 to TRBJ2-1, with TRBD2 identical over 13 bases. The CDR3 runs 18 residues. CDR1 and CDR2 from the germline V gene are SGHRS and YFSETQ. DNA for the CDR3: TGTGCCAGCAGCATTACTAGCGGGAGGGGTGGACTATCACTTGAGCAGTTCTTC. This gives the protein CASSITSGRGGLSLEQFF. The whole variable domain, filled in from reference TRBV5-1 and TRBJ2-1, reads KAGVTQTPRYLIKTRGQQVTLSCSPISGHRSVSWYQQTPGQGLQFLFEYFSETQRNKGNFPGRFSGRQFSNSRSEMNVSTLELGDSALYLCASSITSGRGGLSLEQFFGPGTRLTVL.

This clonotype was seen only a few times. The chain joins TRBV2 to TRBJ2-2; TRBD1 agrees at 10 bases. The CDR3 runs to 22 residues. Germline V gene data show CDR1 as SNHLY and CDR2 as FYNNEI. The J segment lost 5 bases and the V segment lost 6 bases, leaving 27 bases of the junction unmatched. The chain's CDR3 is CASRLWWTGGTGTSALTGELFF. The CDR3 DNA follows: TGTGCCAGCAGGCTTTGGTGGACAGGGGGAACCGGGACTAGTGCTTTAACCGGGGAGCTGTTTTTT.

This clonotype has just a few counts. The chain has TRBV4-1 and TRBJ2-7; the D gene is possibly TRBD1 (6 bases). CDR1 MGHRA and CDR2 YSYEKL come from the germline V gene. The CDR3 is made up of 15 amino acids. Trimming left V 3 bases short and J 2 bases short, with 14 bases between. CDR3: CASSHPLGGTYEQYF. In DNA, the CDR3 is TGCGCCAGCAGCCACCCCTTAGGGGGAACCTACGAGCAGTACTTC.

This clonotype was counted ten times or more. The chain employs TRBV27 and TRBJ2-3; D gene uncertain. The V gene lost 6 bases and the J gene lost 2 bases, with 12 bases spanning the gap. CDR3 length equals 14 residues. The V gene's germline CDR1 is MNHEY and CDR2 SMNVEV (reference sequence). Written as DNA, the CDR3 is TGTGCCAGCAGACCAGGCCAACACACAGATACGCAGTATTTT. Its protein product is CASRPGQHTDTQYF.

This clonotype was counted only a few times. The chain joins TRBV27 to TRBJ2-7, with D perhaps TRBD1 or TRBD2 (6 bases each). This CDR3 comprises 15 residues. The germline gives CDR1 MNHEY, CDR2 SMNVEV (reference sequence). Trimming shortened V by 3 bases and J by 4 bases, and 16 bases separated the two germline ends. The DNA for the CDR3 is TGTGCCAGCAGTTTGACGGCACAGGGAGGATACGAGCAGTACTTC. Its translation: CASSLTAQGGYEQYF.

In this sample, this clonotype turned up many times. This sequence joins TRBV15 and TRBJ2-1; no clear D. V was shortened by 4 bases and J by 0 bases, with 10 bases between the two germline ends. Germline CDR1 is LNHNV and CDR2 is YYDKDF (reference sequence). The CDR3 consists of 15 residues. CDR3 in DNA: TGTGCCACCAGCAACATGGCATCCTCCTACAATGAGCAGTTCTTC. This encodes CATSNMASSYNEQFF.

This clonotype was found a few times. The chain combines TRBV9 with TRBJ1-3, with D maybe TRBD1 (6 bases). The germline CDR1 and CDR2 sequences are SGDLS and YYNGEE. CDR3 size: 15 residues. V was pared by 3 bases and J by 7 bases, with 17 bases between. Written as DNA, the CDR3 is TGTGCCAGCAGCGAGCGGGACACACCCTCGAACACCATATATTTT. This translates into CASSERDTPSNTIYF.

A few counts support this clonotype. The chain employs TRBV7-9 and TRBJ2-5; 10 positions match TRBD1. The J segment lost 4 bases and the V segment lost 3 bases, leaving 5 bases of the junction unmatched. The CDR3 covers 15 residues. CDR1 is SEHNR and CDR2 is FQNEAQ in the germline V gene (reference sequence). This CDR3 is CASSLETGGVETQYF. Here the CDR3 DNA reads TGTGCCAGCAGCTTGGAGACAGGGGGCGTAGAGACCCAGTACTTC.

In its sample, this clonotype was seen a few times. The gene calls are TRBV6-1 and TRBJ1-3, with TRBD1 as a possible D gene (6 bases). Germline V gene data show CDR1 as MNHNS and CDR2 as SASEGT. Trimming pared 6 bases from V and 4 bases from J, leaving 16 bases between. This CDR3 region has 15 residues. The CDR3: CASSENRAIGNTIYF. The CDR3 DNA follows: TGTGCCAGCAGCGAAAACAGGGCGATCGGAAACACCATATATTTT.

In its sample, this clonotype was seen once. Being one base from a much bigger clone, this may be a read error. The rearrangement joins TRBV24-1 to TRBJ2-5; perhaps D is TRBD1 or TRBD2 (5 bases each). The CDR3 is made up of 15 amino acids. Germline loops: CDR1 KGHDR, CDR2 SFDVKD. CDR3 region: CVTSDSSGARETQYF. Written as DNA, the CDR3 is TGTGTCACCAGTGATTCTTCCGGGGCCCGAGAGACCCAGTACTTC.

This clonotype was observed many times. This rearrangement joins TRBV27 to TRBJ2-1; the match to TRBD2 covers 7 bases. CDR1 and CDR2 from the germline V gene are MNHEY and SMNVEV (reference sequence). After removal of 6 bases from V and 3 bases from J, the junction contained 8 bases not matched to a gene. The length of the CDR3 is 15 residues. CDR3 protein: CASSPGRTFYNEQFF. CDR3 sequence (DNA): TGTGCCAGCAGCCCCGGGAGGACCTTCTACAATGAGCAGTTCTTC.

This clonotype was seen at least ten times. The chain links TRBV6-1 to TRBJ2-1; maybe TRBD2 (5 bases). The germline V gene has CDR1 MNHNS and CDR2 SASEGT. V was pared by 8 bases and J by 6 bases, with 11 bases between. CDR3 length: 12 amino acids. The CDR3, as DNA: TGTGCCAGCTGGGAAGGAGGCAATGAGCAGTTCTTC. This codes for CASWEGGNEQFF.

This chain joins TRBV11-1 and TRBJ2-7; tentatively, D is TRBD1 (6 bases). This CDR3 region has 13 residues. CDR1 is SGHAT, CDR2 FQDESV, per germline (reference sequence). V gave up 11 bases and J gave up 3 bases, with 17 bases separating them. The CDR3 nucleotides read TGTGCCTCCGCCCAGGGGACAAGCTACGAGCAGTACTTC. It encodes CASAQGTSYEQYF.

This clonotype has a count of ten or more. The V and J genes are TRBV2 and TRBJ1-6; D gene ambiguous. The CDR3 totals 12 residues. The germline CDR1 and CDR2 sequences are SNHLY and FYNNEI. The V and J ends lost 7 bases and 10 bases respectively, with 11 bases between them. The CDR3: CASTYTSSPLHF. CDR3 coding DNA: TGTGCCAGCACCTACACGTCCTCACCCCTCCACTTT.

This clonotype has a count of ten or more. The CDR3 DNA sequence: TGTGCCAGCAGTGGGGTAGCGGGGGAAAGCGGGGAGCTGTTTTTT. Its translation: CASSGVAGESGELFF. The rearrangement links TRBV2 to TRBJ2-2; 9 bases are shared with TRBD2. The CDR3 is 15 residues long. CDR1 and CDR2 from the germline V gene are SNHLY and FYNNEI. The junction had 7 bases not matched to a gene; V was cut back by 4 bases and J by 7 bases.

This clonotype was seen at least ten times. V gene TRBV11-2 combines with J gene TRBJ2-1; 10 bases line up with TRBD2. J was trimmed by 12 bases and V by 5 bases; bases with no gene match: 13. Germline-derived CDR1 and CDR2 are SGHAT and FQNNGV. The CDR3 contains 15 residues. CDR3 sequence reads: CASSQGVAGGVRQFF. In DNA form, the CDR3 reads TGTGCCAGCAGCCAAGGGGTAGCGGGAGGAGTTAGGCAGTTCTTC.

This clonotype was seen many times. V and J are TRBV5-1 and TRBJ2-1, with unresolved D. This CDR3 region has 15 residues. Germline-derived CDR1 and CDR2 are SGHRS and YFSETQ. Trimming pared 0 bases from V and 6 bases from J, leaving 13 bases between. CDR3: CASSLADSPFNEQFF. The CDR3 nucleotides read TGCGCCAGCAGCTTGGCTGACTCCCCATTCAATGAGCAGTTCTTC. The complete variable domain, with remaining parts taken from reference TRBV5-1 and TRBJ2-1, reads KAGVTQTPRYLIKTRGQQVTLSCSPISGHRSVSWYQQTPGQGLQFLFEYFSETQRNKGNFPGRFSGRQFSNSRSEMNVSTLELGDSALYLCASSLADSPFNEQFFGPGTRLTVL.

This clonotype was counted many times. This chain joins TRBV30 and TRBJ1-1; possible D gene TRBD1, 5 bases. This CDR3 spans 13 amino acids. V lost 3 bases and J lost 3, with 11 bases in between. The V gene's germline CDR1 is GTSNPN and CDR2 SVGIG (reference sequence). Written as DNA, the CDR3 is TGTGCCTGGAGACGACAGATCTACACTGAAGCTTTCTTT. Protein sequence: CAWRRQIYTEAFF.

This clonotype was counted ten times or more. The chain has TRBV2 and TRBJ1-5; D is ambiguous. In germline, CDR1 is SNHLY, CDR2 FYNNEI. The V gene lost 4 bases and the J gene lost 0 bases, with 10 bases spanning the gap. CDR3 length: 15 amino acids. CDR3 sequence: CASSVSGSSNQPQHF. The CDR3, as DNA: TGTGCCAGCAGTGTTTCCGGAAGTAGCAATCAGCCCCAGCATTTT.

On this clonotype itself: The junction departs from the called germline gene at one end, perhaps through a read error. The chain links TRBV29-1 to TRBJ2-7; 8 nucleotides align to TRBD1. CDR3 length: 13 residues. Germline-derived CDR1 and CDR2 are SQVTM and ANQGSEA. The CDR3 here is CSVDAGGEYEQCF. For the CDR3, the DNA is TGCAGCGTTGACGCAGGGGGCGAGTACGAGCAGTGCTTC.

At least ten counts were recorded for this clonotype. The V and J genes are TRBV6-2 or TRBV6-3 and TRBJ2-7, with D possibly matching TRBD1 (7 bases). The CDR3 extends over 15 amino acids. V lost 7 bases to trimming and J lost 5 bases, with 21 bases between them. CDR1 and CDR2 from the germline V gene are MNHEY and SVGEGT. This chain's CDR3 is CASIRRRGQKDEQYF. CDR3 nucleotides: TGTGCCAGCATCCGGCGGAGGGGGCAAAAGGACGAGCAGTACTTC.

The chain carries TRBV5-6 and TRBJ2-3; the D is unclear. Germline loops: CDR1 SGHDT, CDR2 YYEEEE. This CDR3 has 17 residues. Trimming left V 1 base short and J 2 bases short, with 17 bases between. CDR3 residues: CASSLPFRLHSTDTQYF. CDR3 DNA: TGTGCCAGCAGCTTGCCCTTCCGGCTCCATTCCACAGATACGCAGTATTTT. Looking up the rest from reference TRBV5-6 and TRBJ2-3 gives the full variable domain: DAGVTQSPTHLIKTRGQQVTLRCSPKSGHDTVSWYQQALGQGPQFIFQYYEEEERQRGNFPDRFSGHQFPNYSSELNVNALLLGDSALYLCASSLPFRLHSTDTQYFGPGTRLTVL.